This is a list of T cell receptor beta chains from one sample in a study of CD8+ T cells in alopecia areata. Produced via immunoSEQ multiplex PCR; TCRdb's table is partial and in-frame only. Of 150,000 or so clones in the sample, roughly 50% were seen once. The material sequenced was CD8+ T cells sorted from blood, taken at week 4, from a patient treated with tofacitinib. The receptors derive from a human donor with alopecia areata. The conserved cysteine and the conserved F or W are not part of the CDR3 here. The D gene is left open where the match is weak.

>TRBV5-1|TRBJ2-1|.
ASSLEPDRRYNEQF
>TRBV15|TRBJ1-1|TRBD1
ATSAEQGVNTEAF
>TRBV30|TRBJ1-1|TRBD1
AWGTGVDTEAF
>TRBV6-1|TRBJ2-5|TRBD2
ASSSLGLGETQY
>TRBV4-3|TRBJ2-3|.
ASSPQDGTDTQY
>TRBV7-6|TRBJ2-2|TRBD1
AILRGTGELF
>TRBV5-1|TRBJ2-7|TRBD1
ASSSRQGIYEQY
>TRBV4-2|TRBJ2-2|TRBD2
ASGERGGLNTGELF
>TRBV30|TRBJ2-7|TRBD1
AWSRGTGGSYEQY
>TRBV25-1|TRBJ1-2|.
ASSEYTDYGYT
>TRBV13|TRBJ1-2|.
ASSFSGVGYT
>TRBV9|TRBJ1-2|.
ASSVAEWGADYGYT
>TRBV5-1|TRBJ2-7|.
AMDEQY
>TRBV14|TRBJ1-2|.
ASSHITRRCYGYT
>TRBV30|TRBJ2-3|.
AWKPGVSTDTQY
>TRBV30|TRBJ1-5|.
AWSVERGNQPQH
>TRBV27|TRBJ1-1|.
ASSLSVPAITEAF
>TRBV7-6|TRBJ2-7|.
ASSHRLANEQY
>TRBV13|TRBJ2-7|TRBD2
ASRGGGEQY
>TRBV7-8|TRBJ2-5|.
ASSLVLETQY
>TRBV29-1|TRBJ2-3|.
SVGTDTQY
>TRBV29-1|TRBJ2-2|TRBD1
SVVLGGQGDTGELF
>TRBV7-9|TRBJ2-2|.
ASSPRANTGELF
>TRBV6-5|TRBJ2-1|.
ASSSGGSYNEQF
>TRBV7-2|TRBJ1-1|TRBD1
ASSLDRRQGNLNTEAF
>TRBV27|TRBJ2-1|TRBD2
ASSSERGGLNEQF
>TRBV4-3|TRBJ2-5|.
ASSQVALGEEETQY
>TRBV27|TRBJ1-1|.
ASQSGTEAF
>TRBV27|TRBJ2-7|.
ASSLAGRSSYEQY
>TRBV5-1|TRBJ2-1|.
ASSFRRDNEQF
>TRBV5-6|TRBJ2-7|.
ASSHRDMSYEQY
>TRBV9|TRBJ1-1|.
ASSALMNTEAF
>TRBV11-2|TRBJ2-5|TRBD2
ASRHAGVEQETQY
>TRBV4-3|TRBJ2-7|.
ASSQSRDIYEQY
>TRBV29-1|TRBJ1-1|.
SGKSSGITEAF
>TRBV5-1|TRBJ1-2|TRBD1
ASSVDRGPDGYT
>TRBV29-1|TRBJ1-1|.
SAPGNTEAF
>TRBV27|TRBJ1-1|TRBD1
ASSLGQGPATEAF
>TRBV29-1|TRBJ2-3|.
SVEDQSTDTQY
>TRBV27|TRBJ1-5|.
ASSLRQGNQPQH
>TRBV30|TRBJ2-1|TRBD2
AWRSGGESSYNEQF
>TRBV29-1|TRBJ2-1|.
SVTPQNEQF
>TRBV4-1|TRBJ1-1|.
ASSLPLEVNTEAF
>TRBV27|TRBJ1-2|.
ASSLGPGGGYT
>TRBV27|TRBJ2-1|.
ASSLLQGWGQF
>TRBV4-2|TRBJ2-3|TRBD2
ASSQGTSGGADTQY
>TRBV30|TRBJ2-7|.
AWSVLRGAYEQY
>TRBV6-6|TRBJ2-1|.
ASTGGVYNEQF
>TRBV6-5|TRBJ2-2|.
ASSSTRRRPGELF
>TRBV4-2|TRBJ2-3|TRBD2
ASSQEIPGLAGGPQDTQY